The rows below give T cell receptor beta chains drawn from one sample of a study of early T cells in non-severe SARS-CoV-2 infection. TCRdb re-analysed the 5' RACE reads in MiXCR, keeping a single row per CDR3 protein. The data hold tens of thousands of distinct CDR3 sequences, with about 10% observed a single time. The sample taken for sequencing was whole blood. The receptors originated from an adult who was a healthcare worker with PCR-confirmed SARS-CoV-2 infection or an uninfected control (not recorded which). CDR3s include the opening cysteine and the closing phenylalanine or tryptophan. Each record gives: J gene, clone size, V gene, D gene, CDR3 protein, CDR3 DNA. A D gene is named only where the DNA matches it firmly. Some rows have no size entry. The others give once, few or many, or a class for an expanded clone.

J gene: TRBJ1-5; clone size: many; V gene: TRBV7-2; D gene: -; CDR3 protein: CASSLAPGGVTQHF; CDR3 DNA: TGTGCCAGCAGCTTAGCTCCTGGGGGGGTTACCCAGCATTTT
J gene: TRBJ2-7; clone size: few; V gene: TRBV3-1; D gene: -; CDR3 protein: CASSQVGTEQYF; CDR3 DNA: TGTGCCAGCAGCCAAGTGGGGACCGAGCAGTACTTC
J gene: TRBJ2-2; clone size: -; V gene: TRBV3-1; D gene: -; CDR3 protein: CASSPRTAGELFF; CDR3 DNA: TGTGCCAGCAGCCCAAGGACCGCCGGGGAGCTGTTTTTT
J gene: TRBJ2-7; clone size: medium-sized; V gene: TRBV30; D gene: -; CDR3 protein: CASSLGYEQYF; CDR3 DNA: TGTGCCTCTTCTCTGGGCTACGAGCAGTACTTC
J gene: TRBJ2-2; clone size: -; V gene: TRBV27; D gene: -; CDR3 protein: CASSLSGHTTGELFF; CDR3 DNA: TGTGCCAGCAGTTTATCGGGCCACACGACCGGGGAGCTGTTTTTT
J gene: TRBJ2-2; clone size: -; V gene: TRBV7-9; D gene: -; CDR3 protein: CASIERVANTGELFF; CDR3 DNA: TGTGCCAGCATAGAGAGAGTTGCGAACACCGGGGAGCTGTTTTTT
J gene: TRBJ2-1; clone size: many; V gene: TRBV11-2; D gene: -; CDR3 protein: CASSSHDRRSYNEQFF; CDR3 DNA: TGTGCCAGCAGCTCTCATGACAGGCGCTCCTACAATGAGCAGTTCTTC
J gene: TRBJ2-1; clone size: medium-sized; V gene: TRBV7-9; D gene: -; CDR3 protein: CASSPAPGWNEQFF; CDR3 DNA: TGTGCCAGCAGCCCCGCCCCCGGATGGAATGAGCAGTTCTTC
J gene: TRBJ1-5; clone size: many; V gene: TRBV11-2; D gene: -; CDR3 protein: CASSLSLLQPQHF; CDR3 DNA: TGTGCCAGCAGCTTATCTCTCCTTCAGCCCCAGCATTTT
J gene: TRBJ2-7; clone size: many; V gene: TRBV19; D gene: -; CDR3 protein: CASSINQGSSYEQYF; CDR3 DNA: TGTGCCAGTAGTATTAATCAGGGGAGCTCCTACGAGCAGTACTTC